A single sample gave rise to the 27 T cell receptor beta chains below, sequenced in a study of identical twins. TCRdb called the 5' RACE reads again in MiXCR, with one record for every CDR3 protein. This sample yields hundreds of thousands of distinct CDR3 sequences, of which roughly 7% are seen a single time; under 4% belongs to the top ten. The sample also formed part of further work on yellow fever vaccine responses in identical twins.

Sequencing was performed on memory (CD45RO+) T cells sorted from blood. All receptors come from a woman in her late teens or twenties in good health.

In this sample, this clonotype turned up many times. The gene calls are TRBV18 and TRBJ2-1; 11 nucleotides agree with TRBD2. The J segment lost 4 bases and the V segment lost 2 bases, leaving 16 bases of the junction unmatched. This CDR3 contains 20 residues. Per the germline V gene, CDR1 is KGHSH and CDR2 is LQKENI. This chain's CDR3 is CASSPYRLTSGSIGYNEQFF. For the CDR3, the DNA is TGTGCCAGCTCACCATATCGGTTAACTAGCGGGAGTATCGGGTACAATGAGCAGTTCTTC.

The chain uses TRBV20-1 and TRBJ2-1; D gene uncertain. Between the trimmed V and J ends, which lost 3 bases and 3 bases, there was a span of 12 bases. CDR3 length equals 14 residues. CDR1 and CDR2 (germline): DFQATT, SNEGSKA (reference sequence). The CDR3 sequence is CSASAPWGYNEQFF. In DNA form, the CDR3 reads TGCAGTGCTAGTGCCCCATGGGGCTACAATGAGCAGTTCTTC.

Note on this clonotype: A junction end diverges from the germline sequence, so it may reflect a read error. CDR3: CACSQDRASLSTDTQYF. The CDR3 bases are TGTGCCTGCAGCCAAGATCGGGCTAGCTTAAGCACAGATACGCAGTATTTT. V and J are TRBV3-1 and TRBJ2-3; TRBD2 is a possible D gene (5 bases). The CDR3 is 17 residues long. CDR1 is LGHDT and CDR2 is YNNKEL in the germline V gene (reference sequence).

V and J are TRBV5-1 and TRBJ2-1; TRBD2 agrees at 9 bases. The CDR3 runs to 15 residues. The germline gives CDR1 SGHRS, CDR2 YFSETQ. The J segment lost 4 bases and the V segment lost 2 bases, leaving 4 bases of the junction unmatched. In DNA form, the CDR3 reads TGCGCCAGCAGCTTCCTAGCGGGGCCTTACAATGAGCAGTTCTTC. Translation: CASSFLAGPYNEQFF.

In this sample, this clonotype turned up a few times. The chain employs TRBV6-1 and TRBJ2-7, with a weak D call TRBD2 (5 bases). This CDR3 region has 13 residues. V lost 5 bases and J lost 7, with 15 bases in between. Germline V gene lookup returns CDR1 MNHNS and CDR2 SASEGT. As DNA, the CDR3 is TGTGCCAGCAGTCCAGCCTTCCGAGGGGAGCAGTACTTC. It yields the protein CASSPAFRGEQYF.

The genes are TRBV3-1 and TRBJ2-2, with 10 bases lining up with TRBD1. The CDR3 has 15 amino acids. Germline assignment: CDR1 LGHDT and CDR2 YNNKEL (reference sequence). V was pared by 3 bases and J by 7 bases, with 5 bases of the junction left unmatched. CDR3 amino acids: CASSQGTGEVGELFF. The CDR3 DNA reads as TGTGCCAGCAGCCAGGGGACAGGGGAGGTCGGGGAGCTGTTTTTT.

J is TRBJ2-1 and V is TRBV20-1, with TRBD2 identical over 8 bases. The CDR3 runs 15 residues. From germline, CDR1 is DFQATT and CDR2 SNEGSKA (reference sequence). The V and J ends lost 5 bases and 9 bases, in that order; junction bases with no gene match: 15. The DNA of the CDR3 is TGCAGTGCTGCAGCGGGGGAGCCTTCGTTCAGTGAGCAGTTCTTC. This codes for CSAAAGEPSFSEQFF.

This clonotype has a count of ten or more. J is TRBJ2-7 and V is TRBV5-1; TRBD2 agrees at 9 bases. J was trimmed by 0 bases and V by 5 bases; bases with no gene match: 6. The CDR3 spans 15 residues. The germline CDR1 and CDR2 sequences are SGHRS and YFSETQ. This chain's CDR3 is CASSSLAGFSYEQYF. Written as DNA, the CDR3 is TGCGCCAGCAGTTCTCTAGCGGGATTCTCCTACGAGCAGTACTTC.

The V gene is TRBV20-1, the J gene TRBJ2-1; 7 bases match TRBD2. The V gene's germline CDR1 is DFQATT and CDR2 SNEGSKA (reference sequence). The V gene end was trimmed by 0 bases and the J gene end by 8 bases; junction bases not matched to a gene: 7. This CDR3 spans 14 amino acids. CDR3 in amino acids: CSARETSFIDEQFF. CDR3 nucleotide sequence: TGCAGTGCTAGAGAGACTAGCTTTATCGATGAGCAGTTCTTC.

The chain is built from TRBV5-5 and TRBJ2-7; TRBD2 is a possible D gene (6 bases). From germline, CDR1 is SGHKS and CDR2 YYEKEE (reference sequence). This CDR3 is 15 amino acids long. V lost 0 bases, J lost 0 bases, and 10 bases lay in between. In DNA form, the CDR3 reads TGTGCCAGCAGCTTGGTTGGACTAAGCTCCTACGAGCAGTACTTC. Its translation is CASSLVGLSSYEQYF.

This clonotype occurred many times. This sequence joins TRBV19 and TRBJ2-2; D possibly corresponds to TRBD2 (7 bases). Trimming cost V 5 bases and J 2 bases, with 15 bases left between them. There are 16 residues in the CDR3. Germline CDR1 is LNHDA and CDR2 is SQIVND (reference sequence). This CDR3 reads CASSSQRGGNTGELFF. The CDR3 DNA follows: TGTGCCAGTAGTTCTCAGAGGGGGGGTAACACCGGGGAGCTGTTTTTT. Supplemented by reference TRBV19 and TRBJ2-2, the full variable domain reads DGGITQSPKYLFRKEGQNVTLSCEQNLNHDAMYWYRQDPGQGLRLIYYSQIVNDFQKGDIAEGYSVSREKKESFPLTVTSAQKNPTAFYLCASSSQRGGNTGELFFGEGSRLTVL.

The J gene is TRBJ2-1, the V gene TRBV12-3 or TRBV12-4; D possibly corresponds to TRBD2 (7 bases). The CDR3 runs 19 residues. V gave up 11 bases and J gave up 4 bases, with 33 bases separating them. Written as DNA, the CDR3 is TGTGCCTTCAGTTTACAGCGGGGTGCTACGATAGGGGGATACAATGAGCAGTTCTTC. Translated, it gives CAFSLQRGATIGGYNEQFF.

This clonotype has a single count. The chain combines TRBV18 with TRBJ2-7; the match to TRBD1 covers 7 bases. The CDR3 has 14 amino acids. Germline lookup yields CDR1 KGHSH and CDR2 LQKENI. The J segment lost 2 bases and the V segment lost 3 bases, leaving 4 bases of the junction unmatched. The CDR3 reads CASSPRDSPYEQYF. CDR3 DNA sequence: TGTGCCAGCTCACCCCGGGACAGTCCCTACGAGCAGTACTTC.

The CDR3 sequence is CSATGGQGVGNTIYF. The CDR3 region has the DNA TGCAGTGCTACGGGCGGACAGGGAGTGGGAAACACCATATATTTT. The chain combines TRBV20-1 with TRBJ1-3; 8 bases align to TRBD1. Looked up from germline, CDR1 is DFQATT and CDR2 is SNEGSKA (reference sequence). This CDR3 is 15 amino acids long. V lost 4 bases and J lost 4; bases outside the gene matches: 9.

The chain carries TRBV21-1 and TRBJ2-7; the table's D call of TRBD1 was not tested on the DNA. TRBV21-1 constitutes a pseudogene. This CDR3 spans 14 amino acids. This chain's CDR3 is CASSEGTGIYEQYV. CDR3 bases: TGTGCCAGCAGCGAGGGGACAGGGATCTACGAGCAGTACGTC.

The table lists this clonotype with a few counts. The chain joins TRBV6-1 to TRBJ1-1, with D unclear. V lost 2 bases, J lost 2 bases, and 6 bases lay in between. There are 13 residues in the CDR3. The V gene's germline CDR1 is MNHNS and CDR2 SASEGT. CDR3: CASSERANTEAFF. As DNA, the CDR3 is TGTGCCAGCAGTGAAAGAGCCAACACTGAAGCTTTCTTT.

This clonotype was picked up many times. This chain joins TRBV28 and TRBJ2-2, with a weak D call TRBD1 (6 bases). Germline loops: CDR1 MDHEN, CDR2 SYDVKM. CDR3 length: 14 amino acids. Deletions cut 2 bases from V and 15 bases from J, with 19 bases between. The CDR3 DNA reads as TGTGCCAGCAGTTTAGCCCGCGGACAGACCCTGATGTTTTTT. This gives the protein CASSLARGQTLMFF.

This clonotype was seen at least ten times. The chain combines TRBV20-1 with TRBJ2-1, with 13 bases matching TRBD2. The J segment lost 0 bases and the V segment lost 6 bases, leaving 5 bases of the junction unmatched. In germline, CDR1 is DFQATT, CDR2 SNEGSKA (reference sequence). This CDR3 spans 16 amino acids. CDR3 DNA sequence: TGCAGTGCACGGACTAGCGGGGGTGTCTCCTACAATGAGCAGTTCTTC. It specifies CSARTSGGVSYNEQFF.

This clonotype was detected ten times or more. The J gene is TRBJ2-7, the V gene TRBV4-2; 9 nucleotides match TRBD2. Germline values: CDR1 LGHNA, CDR2 YNFKEQ. After removal of 0 bases from V and 1 base from J, the junction contained 7 bases not matched to a gene. The CDR3 totals 17 residues. CDR3 DNA: TGTGCCAGCAGCCAAGATGGTACTAGCGGGTTATCCTACGAGCAGTACGTC. This gives the protein CASSQDGTSGLSYEQYV.

This clonotype showed up just a few times. The chain employs TRBV13 and TRBJ1-2, with 12 bases aligning to TRBD1. From germline, CDR1 is PRHDT and CDR2 FYEKMQ (reference sequence). The V segment lost 2 bases and the J segment 4 bases; nucleotides outside the gene matches: 2. The length of the CDR3 is 15 residues. The CDR3: CASSLRDRGLYGYTF. As DNA, the CDR3 is TGTGCCAGCAGCTTACGGGACAGGGGGCTCTATGGCTACACCTTC. The full variable domain, completed using reference TRBV13 and TRBJ1-2, is AAGVIQSPRHLIKEKRETATLKCYPIPRHDTVYWYQQGPGQDPQFLISFYEKMQSDKGSIPDRFSAQQFSDYHSELNMSSLELGDSALYFCASSLRDRGLYGYTFGSGTRLTVV.

The chain has TRBV28 and TRBJ2-5; TRBD1 is a possible D gene (5 bases). The CDR3 runs to 13 residues. The V end lost 2 bases, the J end lost 6 bases, and 10 bases lay between the germline ends. The germline gives CDR1 MDHEN, CDR2 SYDVKM. CDR3 residues: CASSLDSRQTQYF. DNA for the CDR3: TGTGCCAGCAGTTTAGACAGTCGGCAGACCCAGTACTTC.

The chain is built from TRBV29-1 and TRBJ2-1, with D perhaps matching TRBD1 (5 bases). From germline, CDR1 is SQVTM and CDR2 ANQGSEA. CDR3 length equals 10 residues. The V end lost 3 bases, the J end lost 12 bases, and 9 bases lay between the germline ends. The chain's CDR3 is CSVDSDTQFF. The CDR3 nucleotides are TGCAGCGTTGATTCGGACACGCAGTTCTTC.

The DNA of the CDR3 is TGTGCCAGCAGCCCCACCCTGAAAACACCGGGGAAGGTGCTGTTTTTT. Encoded protein: CASSPTLKTPGKVLFF. J is TRBJ2-2 and V is TRBV7-6; D is perhaps TRBD2 (5 bases). In germline, CDR1 is SGHVS, CDR2 FNYEAQ. The CDR3 length is 16 residues. The V end lost 5 bases, the J end lost 13 bases, and 26 bases lay between the germline ends.

This clonotype was found a few times. The chain carries TRBV28 and TRBJ1-4, with 9 bases fitting TRBD1. The CDR3 runs 15 residues. The germline CDR1 and CDR2 sequences are MDHEN and SYDVKM. The junction had 5 bases not matched to a gene; V was cut back by 5 bases and J by 4 bases. CDR3 bases: TGTGCCAGCAGTATGCTGGGACAGGGTAATGAAAAACTGTTTTTT. Translation gives CASSMLGQGNEKLFF.

This rearrangement joins TRBV20-1 to TRBJ2-4; 8 nucleotides match TRBD1. This CDR3 contains 11 residues. CDR1 and CDR2 from the germline V gene are DFQATT and SNEGSKA (reference sequence). Trimming removed 8 bases from V and 7 bases from J; junction bases left unmatched: 4. For the CDR3, the DNA is TGCAGTCTGGGACAGGTTAACATTCAGTACTTC. It is translated as CSLGQVNIQYF.

In this sample, this clonotype turned up a few times. The V gene is TRBV12-3 or TRBV12-4, the J gene TRBJ1-3, with 9 bases aligning to TRBD1. This CDR3 contains 15 residues. V shed 5 bases and J 4 bases; nucleotides not matched to a gene: 6. CDR3 amino acids: CASSRDRVGGNTIYF. CDR3 coding DNA: TGTGCCAGCAGTAGGGACAGGGTGGGAGGAAACACCATATATTTT.

About this clonotype: The junction differs from germline at one of its ends, possibly a read error. This chain links TRBV20-1 with TRBJ2-1, with 10 bases lining up with TRBD2. CDR3 length: 16 amino acids. CDR1 is DFQATT, CDR2 SNEGSKA, per germline (reference sequence). The DNA for the CDR3 is TGCTGTGCTAGTATGCCTAGCGGGGGTGTTTTCAATGAGCAGTTCTTC. Amino acids: CCASMPSGGVFNEQFF.